Detailed here is one T cell receptor (beta chain). Its target is not known. Some clones are missing from TCRdb's copy, which holds only in-frame ones; the method was immunoSEQ multiplex PCR. The sample holds about 130,000 clones, 89% seen once. These data are taken from a study of T cell responses to AZD1222 COVID-19 vaccine. Study-wide points: AZD1222 recipients seropositive at baseline numbered only five to seven.

Per the germline V gene, CDR1 is MNHNS and CDR2 is SASEGT. Trimming shortened V by 2 bases and J by 4 bases, and 11 bases separated the two germline ends. The CDR3 extends over 14 amino acids. This sample comprised peripheral blood, obtained 28 days after the second AZD1222 dose. The chain joins TRBV6-1 to TRBJ1-2; no reliable D call. The sequence was collected from an adult who received the AZD1222 COVID-19 vaccine. The CDR3 sequence is CASSESRQSYGYTF. Written as DNA, the CDR3 is TGTGCCAGCAGTGAAAGCAGGCAGTCCTATGGCTACACCTTC.